This note documents a single T cell receptor (beta chain) sequence. Its specificity is unknown. TCRdb's table, derived via immunoSEQ multiplex PCR, lists solely in-frame clones and lacks some. The sample shows about 12,000 clones, approximately 24% of them seen only once. The treatment is: randomized to nivolumab then ipilimumab (arm A) or the reverse (arm B). Trimming pared 6 bases from V and 3 bases from J, leaving 15 bases between. CDR3 size: 14 residues. CDR1 and CDR2 (germline): SGHRS, YFSETQ. These data originate in a study of sequential checkpoint blockade in melanoma. Background on the study: After both sequences, patients received maintenance nivolumab. DNA from 91 pretreatment tumor samples underwent TCRβ immunosequencing. Findings and caveats of the study: T-cell fraction and clonality followed PD-L1 and CD8+ counts, not mutational load.

The receptor was derived from a human donor with melanoma. Specimen: tumor tissue (inferred from file names), collected from a patient given nivolumab and ipilimumab in sequence. The chain is built from TRBV5-1 and TRBJ1-1, with a weak D call TRBD1 (6 bases). The CDR3 DNA sequence: TGCGCCAGCACCGGGAGGGGGTGGGACACTGAAGCTTTCTTT. Amino acids: CASTGRGWDTEAFF.